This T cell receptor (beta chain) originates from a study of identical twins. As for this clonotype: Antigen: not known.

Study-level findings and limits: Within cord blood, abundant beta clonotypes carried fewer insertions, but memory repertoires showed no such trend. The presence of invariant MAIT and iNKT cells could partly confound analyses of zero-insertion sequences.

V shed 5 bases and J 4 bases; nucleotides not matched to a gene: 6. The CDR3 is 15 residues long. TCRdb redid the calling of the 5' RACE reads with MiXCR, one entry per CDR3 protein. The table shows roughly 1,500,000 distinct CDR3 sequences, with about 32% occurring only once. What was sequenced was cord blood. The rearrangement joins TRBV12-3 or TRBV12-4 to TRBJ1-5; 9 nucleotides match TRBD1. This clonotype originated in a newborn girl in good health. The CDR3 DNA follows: TGTGCCAGCAGTGACGACAGGGGGGTGAATCAGCCCCAGCATTTT. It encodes CASSDDRGVNQPQHF.